A selection of T cell receptor beta chains follows, all from one sample in a study of CD8 T cells in ankylosing spondylitis. MiXCR was run by TCRdb on the 5' RACE reads, yielding one entry per CDR3 protein. This table has under 150,000 distinct CDR3 sequences, about 10% appearing once. The sequencing sample was made of blood, either unsorted or a sorted T cell fraction (not recorded which). These receptors were collected from a female donor with ankylosing spondylitis or in good health (not recorded which). Both conserved end residues are part of each CDR3. A D gene is named only where the DNA matches it firmly. Clone size is stated in some rows and not others, as once, few, many or a class when expanded.

many	TRBV5-1	TRBJ2-3	NA	CASSLVGRLGHTQYF	TGCGCCAGCAGCTTGGTTGGCAGGCTTGGTCATACGCAGTATTTT
few	TRBV11-2	TRBJ2-7	NA	CASSSTGTYEQYF	TGTGCCAGCAGCTCTACAGGGACCTACGAGCAGTACTTC
many	TRBV20-1	TRBJ1-6	NA	CSARPGGAKLNSPLHF	TGCAGTGCCAGGCCCGGGGGCGCCAAGCTTAATTCACCCCTCCACTTT
NA	TRBV12-3/TRBV12-4	TRBJ1-2	NA	CASSLTPPQGVDYGYTF	TGTGCCAGCAGTTTAACCCCCCCACAGGGAGTCGACTATGGCTACACCTTC
many	TRBV20-1	TRBJ2-5	TRBD2	CSAREMGLAGEETQYF	TGCAGTGCTAGAGAAATGGGACTAGCGGGAGAAGAGACCCAGTACTTC
once	TRBV7-6	TRBJ2-4	TRBD2	CASSPSSGTKNIQYF	TGTGCCAGCAGCCCTTCTAGCGGGACAAAAAACATTCAGTACTTC
many	TRBV20-1	TRBJ2-1	TRBD2	CSAEIGRGLTDEQFF	TGCAGTGCAGAGATTGGGAGGGGACTTACGGATGAGCAGTTCTTC
many	TRBV12-3/TRBV12-4	TRBJ1-5	NA	CASSRRMLNQPQHF	TGTGCCAGCAGTCGTCGGATGCTAAATCAGCCCCAGCATTTT
many	TRBV4-1	TRBJ1-5	NA	CASSLTQAPNQPQHF	TGCGCCAGCAGCCTTACCCAGGCGCCCAATCAGCCCCAGCATTTT
few	TRBV6-5	TRBJ2-4	TRBD1	CASSYSAGGNIQYF	TGTGCCAGCAGTTACTCGGCAGGGGGAAACATTCAGTACTTC
many	TRBV19	TRBJ2-2	NA	CASSFGTLSGELFF	TGTGCCAGTAGTTTCGGGACTCTCTCGGGGGAGCTGTTTTTT
many	TRBV3-1	TRBJ2-7	NA	CASSLTAGSYEQYF	TGTGCCAGCAGCCTAACGGCGGGCTCCTACGAGCAGTACTTC
many	TRBV5-1	TRBJ2-7	TRBD2	CASSLPLAGTYEQYF	TGCGCCAGCAGCTTACCACTAGCGGGGACCTACGAGCAGTACTTC
many	TRBV7-9	TRBJ2-1	TRBD2	CASSSRTSGEDNEQFF	TGTGCCAGCAGCTCCCGGACTAGCGGGGAGGACAATGAGCAGTTCTTC
NA	TRBV10-3	TRBJ2-7	TRBD1	CAIRESSGTGAHEQYF	TGTGCCATCCGTGAGTCCTCCGGGACAGGTGCCCACGAGCAGTACTTC
many	TRBV20-1	TRBJ1-1	NA	CSARKLEAFF	TGCAGTGCACGAAAGCTTGAAGCTTTCTTT
many	TRBV5-1	TRBJ1-3	NA	CASSLRDRGDTIYF	TGCGCCAGCAGCTTACGTGATAGGGGGGACACCATATATTTT
few	TRBV21-1	TRBJ2-5	NA	CASSIPGVARGETQYF	TGTGCCAGCAGCATCCCGGGAGTCGCACGGGGAGAGACCCAGTACTTC
many	TRBV29-1	TRBJ1-2	NA	CSVELGPGGYTF	TGCAGCGTTGAGTTGGGACCCGGGGGCTACACCTTC
many	TRBV20-1	TRBJ1-5	TRBD1	CSARDGQGYQPQHF	TGCAGTGCTAGAGATGGACAGGGTTATCAGCCCCAGCATTTT
NA	TRBV5-1	TRBJ2-5	NA	CASRKGWGQETQYF	TGCGCCAGCAGAAAAGGGTGGGGACAAGAGACCCAGTACTTC
many	TRBV28	TRBJ1-5	NA	CASNTAQGLDQPQHF	TGTGCCAGTAACACCGCCCAGGGTTTGGATCAGCCCCAGCATTTT
NA	TRBV29-1	TRBJ2-2	NA	CSAGGSGSGELFF	TGCAGCGCTGGTGGCTCCGGGTCCGGGGAGCTGTTTTTT
many	TRBV2	TRBJ1-1	NA	CASSVMNTEAFF	TGTGCCAGCAGTGTTATGAACACTGAAGCTTTCTTT
many	TRBV12-3/TRBV12-4	TRBJ1-3	TRBD1	CASSLTGGPSGNTIYF	TGTGCCAGCAGTTTAACAGGGGGCCCTTCTGGAAACACCATATATTTT
many	TRBV24-1	TRBJ2-2	NA	CATSDPRTPTGELFF	TGTGCCACCAGTGATCCCCGGACTCCCACCGGGGAGCTGTTTTTT
many	TRBV6-1	TRBJ2-3	NA	CASIRGEHTDTQYF	TGTGCCAGCATCCGCGGGGAGCACACAGATACGCAGTATTTT
many	TRBV12-3/TRBV12-4	TRBJ1-2	NA	CASSPHTFYGYTF	TGTGCCAGCAGCCCCCACACGTTCTATGGCTACACCTTC
many	TRBV5-1	TRBJ1-5	TRBD1	CASSPQPGQGNQPQHF	TGCGCCAGCAGCCCCCAACCGGGACAGGGAAATCAGCCCCAGCATTTT
NA	TRBV11-3	TRBJ2-5	TRBD2	CASSSPGTSIEETQYF	TGTGCCAGCAGCTCCCCAGGGACTAGCATAGAAGAGACCCAGTACTTC
many	TRBV7-9	TRBJ1-1	NA	CASSPTVNTEAFF	TGTGCCAGCAGCCCAACAGTGAACACTGAAGCTTTCTTT
NA	TRBV7-9	TRBJ1-5	NA	CASSLAEHNQPQHF	TGTGCCAGCAGCTTAGCGGAGCACAATCAGCCCCAGCATTTT
many	TRBV6-5	TRBJ2-2	NA	CASSYGQDPGELFF	TGTGCCAGCAGTTACGGGCAGGACCCCGGGGAGCTGTTTTTT
few	TRBV12-3/TRBV12-4	TRBJ2-7	NA	CASSRGSGATYEQYF	TGTGCCAGCAGCCGTGGGTCTGGGGCAACCTACGAGCAGTACTTC
many	TRBV6-1	TRBJ1-2	TRBD1	CASGRRKQGIYGYTF	TGTGCCAGCGGGCGCCGAAAACAGGGGATCTATGGCTACACCTTC
many	TRBV20-1	TRBJ1-2	NA	CSARGSVGFGYTF	TGCAGTGCTAGAGGGTCGGTCGGGTTCGGCTACACCTTC
many	TRBV15	TRBJ1-5	NA	CATSLRIDQPQHF	TGTGCCACCAGCCTTAGGATAGATCAGCCCCAGCATTTT
many	TRBV3-1	TRBJ2-7	NA	CATEGQSDEQYF	TGTGCCACCGAGGGTCAGAGCGACGAGCAGTACTTC
NA	TRBV6-1	TRBJ1-2	NA	CASSPPGRLQGYNYGYTF	TGTGCCAGCAGTCCCCCGGGCCGCCTACAGGGTTATAACTATGGCTACACCTTC
NA	TRBV6-2/TRBV6-3	TRBJ1-2	NA	CASGTPQGFGYGDTF	TGTGCCAGCGGAACCCCGCAGGGGTTTGGCTATGGCGACACCTTC